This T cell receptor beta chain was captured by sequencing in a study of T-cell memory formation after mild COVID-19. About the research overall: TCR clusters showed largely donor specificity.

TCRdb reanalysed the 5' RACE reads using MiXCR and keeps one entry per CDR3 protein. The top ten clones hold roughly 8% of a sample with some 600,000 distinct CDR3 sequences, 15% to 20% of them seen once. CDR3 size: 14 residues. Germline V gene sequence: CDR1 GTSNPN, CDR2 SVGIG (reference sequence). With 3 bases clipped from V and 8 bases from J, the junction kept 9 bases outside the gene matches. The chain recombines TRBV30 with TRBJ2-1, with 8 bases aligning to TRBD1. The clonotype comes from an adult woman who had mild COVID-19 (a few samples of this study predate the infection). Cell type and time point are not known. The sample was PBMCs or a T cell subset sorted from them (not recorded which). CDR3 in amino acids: CAWSLQGARDEQFF. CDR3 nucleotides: TGTGCCTGGAGCCTCCAGGGGGCACGCGATGAGCAGTTCTTC. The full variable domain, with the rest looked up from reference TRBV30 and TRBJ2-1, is SQTIHQWPATLVQPVGSPLSLECTVEGTSNPNLYWYRQAAGRGLQLLFYSVGIGQISSEVPQNLSASRPQDRQFILSSKKLLLSDSGFYLCAWSLQGARDEQFFGPGTRLTVL.